The clone carrying this TCR beta chain is a singleton in its sample. The data were obtained in a study of shared T cell receptors in the human thymus. The CDR3 totals 15 residues. CDR1 and CDR2 from the germline V gene are LNHNV and YYDKDF (reference sequence). Trimming pared 0 bases from V and 6 bases from J, leaving 11 bases between. TCRdb's copy holds only in-frame clones and misses some; the assay was immunoSEQ multiplex PCR. Of 63,000 or so clones in the sample, over 90% were seen once. The origin of this receptor is a human donor. The sequencing input was thymocytes. This chain uses TRBV15 with TRBJ2-2, with D possibly being TRBD1 (5 bases). The CDR3 region is CATSREGRSAGELFF. The CDR3 coding sequence is TGTGCCACCAGCAGAGAGGGGCGAAGTGCCGGGGAGCTGTTTTTT.